This T cell receptor (beta chain) derives from a study of cytomegalovirus exposure and HLA in healthy donors. Study findings and constraints: TCR beta chains numbering more than 150 were designated cytomegalovirus-associated.

Germline loops: CDR1 SGHNT, CDR2 YYREEE (reference sequence). The length of the CDR3 is 17 residues. After removal of 0 bases from V and 7 bases from J, the junction contained 13 bases not matched to a gene. This clone was seen only a few times. The antigen remains undetermined. 13 Jbeta primers and 60 Vbeta primers were used for the PCR. Assay: immunoSEQ multiplex PCR; the TCRdb copy retains only in-frame clones and omits some. Of about 190,000 clones listed, 65% to 80% were seen once; the top ten hold over 4%. Sample: PBMCs. The chain links TRBV5-4 to TRBJ2-7, with 10 bases identical to TRBD2. The TCR originated in a man aged 25-40 years in good health and CMV-seropositive. In DNA form, the CDR3 reads TGTGCCAGCAGCTTGGGGGTCGGGACTAGCGTCAGGGGGGAGCAGTACTTC. Translating gives CASSLGVGTSVRGEQYF.